A single sample gave rise to the 31 T cell receptor beta chains below, sequenced in a study of blood T cell repertoires in COVID-19. Profiling relied on immunoSEQ multiplex PCR, and the TCRdb table lists in-frame clones only, not all of them. The sample holds hundreds of thousands of clones, about 85% seen once. The specimen was peripheral blood. All receptors come from a man younger than 35 with active or convalescent COVID-19.

Remarks on this clone: At the DNA level, this CDR3 is encoded by other sequences in the same sample as well. The chain carries TRBV18 and TRBJ1-1; a weak D match, TRBD1 (6 bases). The germline V and J ends were trimmed by 2 bases and 7 bases, with 11 bases remaining between them. CDR3 size: 13 residues. Germline lookup yields CDR1 KGHSH and CDR2 LQKENI. CDR3 protein: CASSPRGLGEAFF. CDR3 coding DNA: TGTGCCAGCTCACCAAGGGGGTTGGGTGAAGCTTTCTTT.

This clone was counted between two and nine times. The J gene is TRBJ2-7, the V gene TRBV7-6, with D uncertain. In germline, CDR1 is SGHVS, CDR2 FNYEAQ. The CDR3 has 12 amino acids. Between the trimmed V and J ends, which lost 5 bases and 6 bases, there was a span of 11 bases. The chain's CDR3 is CASSPSALEQYF. The CDR3 bases are TGTGCCAGCAGCCCCTCAGCGCTCGAGCAGTACTTC.

In regard to this clone: Likely a read error: the CDR3 ends without its conserved phenylalanine or tryptophan. No DNA is shown, since the ends of the CDR3 on it are uncertain; the CDR3 is the one TCRdb lists. This chain's CDR3 is CASSAGLVGRIGV. The chain uses TRBV6-5 and TRBJ2-4; no check of the table's D call, TRBD2, against the DNA was made. CDR1 is MNHEY and CDR2 is SVGAGI in the germline V gene. The CDR3 is 13 amino acids in total, end residues counted.

The chain employs TRBV9 and TRBJ2-2; D is possibly TRBD2 (5 bases). This CDR3 is built from 15 residues. The V gene's germline CDR1 is SGDLS and CDR2 YYNGEE. Trimming left V 4 bases short and J 1 base short, with 11 bases between. The CDR3 DNA sequence: TGTGCCAGCAGCTTCAGCGGAGGGAACACCGGGGAGCTGTTTTTT. Translating gives CASSFSGGNTGELFF.

The J gene is TRBJ2-2, the V gene TRBV6-5; 10 nucleotides agree with TRBD1. Germline trimming cut 11 bases from V and 4 bases from J; bases unmatched to any gene: 7. CDR1 is MNHEY and CDR2 is SVGAGI in the germline V gene. The CDR3 sequence is 14 residues long. Written as DNA, the CDR3 is TGTGCCGCCCGGGACAGGGGCCTCACCGGGGAGCTGTTTTTT. Amino acid sequence: CAARDRGLTGELFF.

This sequence joins TRBV19 and TRBJ2-2; 9 nucleotides match TRBD1. This CDR3 contains 16 residues. The J segment lost 5 bases and the V segment lost 6 bases, leaving 10 bases of the junction unmatched. Germline CDR1 reads LNHDA; CDR2 reads SQIVND (reference sequence). The CDR3 nucleotides are TGTGCCAGTAGGGTCCGGGACAGGGTAAGTACCGGGGAGCTGTTTTTT. Translating it yields CASRVRDRVSTGELFF.

The chain uses TRBV27 and TRBJ2-7; 8 positions agree with TRBD2. V lost 1 base and J lost 5; bases outside the gene matches: 4. CDR1 is MNHEY, CDR2 SMNVEV, per germline (reference sequence). The CDR3 is 14 residues long. The chain's CDR3 is CASSLFSGVDEQYF. CDR3 coding DNA: TGTGCCAGCAGTTTATTTAGCGGGGTCGACGAGCAGTACTTC.

This clone showed up just once. This chain uses TRBV13 with TRBJ2-7, with 7 bases that match TRBD2. Trimming took 6 bases from V and 1 from J; bases not matched to a gene: 3. Germline lookup yields CDR1 PRHDT and CDR2 FYEKMQ (reference sequence). This CDR3 spans 13 amino acids. The CDR3 loop is CASRAGESYEQYF. The CDR3 region has the DNA TGTGCCAGCAGGGCGGGAGAATCCTACGAGCAGTACTTC.

The chain recombines TRBV9 with TRBJ2-5; 11 nucleotides align to TRBD1. CDR1 SGDLS and CDR2 YYNGEE come from the germline V gene. The CDR3 is 16 residues long. V lost 3 bases and J lost 4; bases outside the gene matches: 8. CDR3 DNA: TGTGCCAGCAGCGCCCCGCGGGGACAGGGGGTAGAGACCCAGTACTTC. It encodes CASSAPRGQGVETQYF.

The rearrangement links TRBV6-5 to TRBJ2-3, with TRBD1 as a possible D gene (6 bases). Deletions cut 10 bases from V and 2 bases from J, with 13 bases between. This CDR3 is built from 13 residues. Germline values: CDR1 MNHEY, CDR2 SVGAGI. Written as DNA, the CDR3 is TGTGCCACCTCTACAGGGCTCACAGATACGCAGTATTTT. Translated, it gives CATSTGLTDTQYF.

The sample holds one count of this clone. This chain joins TRBV3-1 (or the pseudogene TRBV3-2) and TRBJ2-5; TRBD1 matches 7 bases. Germline CDR1 LGHDT, CDR2 YNNKEL (reference sequence). This CDR3 has 17 amino acids. Losses at the gene ends were 1 base for V and 3 bases for J; bases not matched to a gene: 11. The chain's CDR3 is CASSQAVQGDRKETQYF. The CDR3 DNA sequence: TGTGCCAGCAGCCAAGCAGTCCAAGGGGACAGAAAAGAGACCCAGTACTTC.

The chain has TRBV3-1 (or the pseudogene TRBV3-2) and TRBJ1-6; D is undetermined. The CDR3 contains 17 residues. Trimming pared 5 bases from V and 6 bases from J, leaving 20 bases between. Germline V gene data show CDR1 as LGHDT and CDR2 as YNNKEL (reference sequence). In nucleotides, the CDR3 is TGTGCCAGCAGCAAAGTCCGGGTCCAAACCCTTAATTCACCCCTCCACTTT. It yields the protein CASSKVRVQTLNSPLHF.

This clone was recorded a few times. The genes are TRBV24-1 and TRBJ2-1; 7 positions match TRBD1. Germline V gene lookup returns CDR1 KGHDR and CDR2 SFDVKD. J was trimmed by 0 bases and V by 0 bases; bases with no gene match: 4. This CDR3 has 17 residues. The CDR3 DNA is TGTGCCACCAGTGATTTGAAGGGGGCAAGCTCCTACAATGAGCAGTTCTTC. Translation gives CATSDLKGASSYNEQFF.

The genes are TRBV11-2 and TRBJ2-1; TRBD2 matches at 7 bases. From germline, CDR1 is SGHAT and CDR2 FQNNGV. This CDR3 has 12 amino acids. V shed 2 bases and J 10 bases; nucleotides not matched to a gene: 2. CDR3 in DNA: TGTGCCAGCAGCTTATGGGGGGGGGAGCAGTTCTTC. Translating gives CASSLWGGEQFF.

This clone came up once. The V and J genes are TRBV9 and TRBJ1-2; 7 bases match TRBD1. V was pared by 4 bases and J by 8 bases, with 14 bases of the junction left unmatched. Germline-derived CDR1 and CDR2 are SGDLS and YYNGEE. The CDR3 sequence is 15 residues long. CDR3 bases: TGTGCCAGCAGCCCGCGGGGACAGATCTATGGAGGCTACACCTTC. It specifies CASSPRGQIYGGYTF.

In this sample, this clone turned up a few times. The chain joins TRBV5-8 to TRBJ1-1; D might be TRBD1 (5 bases). The CDR3 is made up of 12 amino acids. The ends were cut back, 2 bases at V and 10 bases at J, with 12 bases in the middle. The germline V gene encodes CDR1 SGHTS and CDR2 YDEGEE. CDR3 amino acids: CASSFGAGRAFF. CDR3 DNA sequence: TGTGCCAGCAGCTTTGGGGCAGGGCGAGCTTTCTTT.

The CDR3 loop reads CASSFLEATNEKLFF. The CDR3 nucleotides read TGTGCCAGCAGTTTTCTCGAGGCAACTAATGAAAAACTGTTTTTT. V is TRBV28 and J is TRBJ1-4; the D is unclear. CDR1 is MDHEN and CDR2 is SYDVKM in the germline V gene. The CDR3 contains 15 residues. The germline V and J ends were trimmed by 3 bases and 0 bases, with 8 bases remaining between them.

J is TRBJ1-2 and V is TRBV15, with D perhaps matching TRBD1 (5 bases). The CDR3 is 17 amino acids. The V gene lost 0 bases and the J gene lost 5 bases, with 19 bases spanning the gap. Per germline, CDR1 LNHNV and CDR2 YYDKDF (reference sequence). The CDR3 region is CATSREAGNPRIYGYTF. CDR3 DNA sequence: TGTGCCACCAGCAGAGAGGCAGGGAATCCTCGAATTTATGGCTACACCTTC.

This chain uses TRBV5-1 with TRBJ2-3, with 8 bases lining up with TRBD2. The CDR3 consists of 16 residues. Germline CDR1 is SGHRS and CDR2 is YFSETQ. The ends lost 2 bases at V and 1 base at J; junction bases unmatched: 6. CDR3 sequence: CASSFTGGRGTDTQYF. The CDR3 DNA sequence: TGCGCCAGCAGCTTCACGGGGGGGCGCGGCACAGATACGCAGTATTTT.

The CDR3 here is CASSLTSGRAEETQYF. CDR3 DNA sequence: TGTGCCAGCAGCTTGACTAGCGGGAGGGCCGAAGAGACCCAGTACTTC. V usage is TRBV5-5 and J usage is TRBJ2-5, with TRBD2 identical over 13 bases. Trimming cost V 1 base and J 3 bases; bases outside gene matches: 3. CDR3 length equals 16 residues. Germline V lookup: CDR1 SGHKS, CDR2 YYEKEE (reference sequence).

CDR3 bases: TGTGCCAGCAGCTCGATGACAGGGGGGAATTGGAATTCACCCCTCCACTTT. Protein product: CASSSMTGGNWNSPLHF. The V gene is TRBV7-9, the J gene TRBJ1-6; 9 nucleotides agree with TRBD1. V trimming: 4 bases; J trimming: 7 bases; junction bases outside the gene matches: 11. In germline, CDR1 is SEHNR, CDR2 FQNEAQ (reference sequence). This CDR3 is built from 17 residues.

This chain connects TRBV5-8 to TRBJ2-1, with D uncertain. Between the trimmed V and J ends, which lost 0 bases and 0 bases, there was a span of 4 bases. The CDR3 is made up of 14 amino acids. Germline CDR1 and CDR2: SGHTS and YDEGEE. CDR3 in DNA: TGTGCCAGCAGCTTGGATAACTCCTACAATGAGCAGTTCTTC. It translates to CASSLDNSYNEQFF.

This chain connects TRBV5-6 to TRBJ2-5; 10 bases fit TRBD1. Germline V gives CDR1 SGHDT, CDR2 YYEEEE. V gave up 3 bases and J gave up 4 bases; unmatched junction bases: 3. CDR3 length equals 14 residues. Here the CDR3 reads CASSSWDRGETQYF. As DNA, the CDR3 is TGTGCCAGCAGCTCCTGGGACAGGGGAGAGACCCAGTACTTC.

V usage is TRBV7-7 and J usage is TRBJ2-1, with 11 nucleotides matching TRBD2. This CDR3 is 15 amino acids long. Germline V gives CDR1 SSHAT, CDR2 FNYEAQ (reference sequence). Losses at the gene ends were 4 bases for V and 4 bases for J; bases not matched to a gene: 3. DNA of the CDR3: TGTGCCAGCAGCTCAAGACTAGCGGGGTACAATGAGCAGTTCTTC. It encodes CASSSRLAGYNEQFF. Full variable domain (rest looked up from reference TRBV7-7 and TRBJ2-1): GAGVSQSPRYKVTKRGQDVTLRCDPISSHATLYWYQQALGQGPEFLTYFNYEAQPDKSGLPSDRFSAERPEGSISTLTIQRTEQRDSAMYRCASSSRLAGYNEQFFGPGTRLTVL.

This chain uses TRBV10-3 with TRBJ1-1, with 7 bases fitting TRBD1. In germline, CDR1 is ENHRY, CDR2 SYGVKD. J was trimmed by 2 bases and V by 3 bases; bases with no gene match: 3. This CDR3 region has 14 residues. The CDR3 region is CAISEGTANTEAFF. As DNA, the CDR3 is TGTGCCATCAGTGAAGGGACAGCCAACACTGAAGCTTTCTTT.

This chain joins TRBV18 and TRBJ2-7; 7 bases map to TRBD1. Germline V gene data show CDR1 as KGHSH and CDR2 as LQKENI. V lost 6 bases to trimming and J lost 5 bases; unmatched junction nucleotides: 19. The CDR3 totals 17 residues. CDR3 protein: CASSRSTTGVARDEQYF. DNA of the CDR3: TGTGCCAGCTCGCGCAGCACAACAGGGGTAGCTAGAGACGAGCAGTACTTC.

The chain employs TRBV29-1 and TRBJ1-3; D is undetermined. V shed 5 bases and J shed 4 bases, with 12 bases lying between them. The germline V gene has CDR1 SQVTM and CDR2 ANQGSEA. The CDR3 totals 13 residues. CDR3 amino acids: CSVSQVQGNTIYF. The CDR3, as DNA: TGCAGCGTTTCCCAGGTTCAAGGAAACACCATATATTTT. Looking up the rest from reference TRBV29-1 and TRBJ1-3 gives the full variable domain: SAVISQKPSRDICQRGTSLTIQCQVDSQVTMMFWYRQQPGQSLTLIATANQGSEATYESGFVIDKFPISRPNLTFSTLTVSNMSPEDSSIYLCSVSQVQGNTIYFGEGSWLTVV.

This clone was counted once. V gene TRBV5-1 combines with J gene TRBJ1-1; D uncertain. The CDR3 has 15 amino acids. Looked up from germline, CDR1 is SGHRS and CDR2 is YFSETQ. Trimming shortened V by 1 base and J by 4 bases, and 14 bases separated the two germline ends. The chain's CDR3 is CASSLSRDRVTEAFF. CDR3 in DNA: TGCGCCAGCAGCTTGTCGAGGGATAGAGTCACTGAAGCTTTCTTT.

The J gene is TRBJ2-1, the V gene TRBV12-2; the table's D call TRBD2 went unverified against the DNA. TRBV12-2 corresponds to a pseudogene. The CDR3 consists of 17 residues. CDR3 protein: CASRLGEKLIINNEQFF. The CDR3 DNA follows: TGTGCAAGTCGCTTAGGAGAAAAACTTATCATTAACAATGAGCAGTTCTTC.

This chain connects TRBV7-9 to TRBJ2-3; 10 bases agree with TRBD2. CDR1 is SEHNR and CDR2 is FQNEAQ in the germline V gene (reference sequence). Germline trimming cut 8 bases from V and 3 bases from J; bases unmatched to any gene: 8. The CDR3 totals 15 residues. CDR3: CASVASGGPTDTQYF. The CDR3 bases are TGTGCCAGCGTCGCTAGCGGGGGCCCTACAGATACGCAGTATTTT. Together with reference TRBV7-9 and TRBJ2-3, the CDR3 gives the full variable domain: DTGVSQNPRHKITKRGQNVTFRCDPISEHNRLYWYRQTLGQGPEFLTYFQNEAQLEKSRLLSDRFSAERPKGSFSTLEIQRTEQGDSAMYLCASVASGGPTDTQYFGPGTRLTVL.

This sequence joins TRBV5-1 and TRBJ2-5; 8 bases align to TRBD2. The CDR3 covers 16 residues. J was trimmed by 1 base and V by 4 bases; bases with no gene match: 9. The germline CDR1 and CDR2 sequences are SGHRS and YFSETQ. CDR3 protein: CASSDQSGSTQETQYF. The CDR3 DNA reads as TGCGCCAGCAGCGACCAAAGCGGGAGCACCCAAGAGACCCAGTACTTC.